This entry concerns a single T cell receptor (beta chain). The antigen remains unidentified. The data derive from a study of blood T cells in healthy people across ages. Study-wide results and limits: Estimates based on one million T cells were treated as lower bounds. TCR beta diversity tracked closely with naive T cell percentage.

Alongside a J-beta primer mix, a sample-barcoded 5' primer served in a second PCR lasting roughly 6 to 11 cycles. Each of the cDNA molecules was tagged by a template-switch adaptor with 12 random nucleotides. MiXCR, run by TCRdb on the 5' RACE reads, gives a single entry per CDR3 protein. The repertoire has around 900,000 distinct CDR3 sequences, under 30% of them found once; the top ten carry roughly a sixth. CDR1 is DFQATT and CDR2 is SNEGSKA in the germline V gene (reference sequence). The V end was cut by 1 base, the J end by 1 base, with 18 bases between. The CDR3 is 17 residues long. The chain is built from TRBV20-1 and TRBJ2-3, with D possibly being TRBD1 or TRBD2 (5 bases each). Sequencing input: blood. The origin of this receptor is a woman older than 75 in good health. CDR3 loop: CSARVIGFRECTDTQYF. CDR3 sequence (DNA): TGCAGTGCTAGAGTAATTGGGTTCAGGGAGTGCACAGATACGCAGTATTTT.